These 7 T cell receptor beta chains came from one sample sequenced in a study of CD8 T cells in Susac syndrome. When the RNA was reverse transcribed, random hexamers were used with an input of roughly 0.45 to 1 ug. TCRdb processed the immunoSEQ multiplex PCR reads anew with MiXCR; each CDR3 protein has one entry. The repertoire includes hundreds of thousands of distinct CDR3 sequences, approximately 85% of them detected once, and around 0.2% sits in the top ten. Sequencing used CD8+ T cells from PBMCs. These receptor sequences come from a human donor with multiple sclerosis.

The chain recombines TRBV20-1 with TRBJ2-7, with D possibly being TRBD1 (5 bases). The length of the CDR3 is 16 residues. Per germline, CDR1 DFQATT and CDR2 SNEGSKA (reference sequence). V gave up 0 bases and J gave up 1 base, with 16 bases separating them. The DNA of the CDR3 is TGCAGTGCTAGAGAGGGTTGGATCAGGACATCCTACGAGCAGTACTTC. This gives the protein CSAREGWIRTSYEQYF.

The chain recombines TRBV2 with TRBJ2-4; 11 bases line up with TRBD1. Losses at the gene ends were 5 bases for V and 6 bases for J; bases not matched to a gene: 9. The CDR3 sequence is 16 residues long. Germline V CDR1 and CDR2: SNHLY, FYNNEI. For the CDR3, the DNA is TGTGCCAGCAGTCCGATTGGGACAGGGGGAACAAACATTCAGTACTTC. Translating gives CASSPIGTGGTNIQYF.

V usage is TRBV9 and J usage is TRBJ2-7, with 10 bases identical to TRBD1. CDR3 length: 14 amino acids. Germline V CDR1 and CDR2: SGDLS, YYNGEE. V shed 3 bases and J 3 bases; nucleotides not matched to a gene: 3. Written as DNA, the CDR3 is TGTGCCAGCAGCGCTTGGACAGGGGGCTACGAGCAGTACTTC. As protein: CASSAWTGGYEQYF.

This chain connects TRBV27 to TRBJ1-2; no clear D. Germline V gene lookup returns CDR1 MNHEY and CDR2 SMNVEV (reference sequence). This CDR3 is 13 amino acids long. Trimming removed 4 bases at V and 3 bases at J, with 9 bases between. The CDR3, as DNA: TGTGCCAGCAGTTGGGGTGCCCACTATGGCTACACCTTC. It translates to CASSWGAHYGYTF.

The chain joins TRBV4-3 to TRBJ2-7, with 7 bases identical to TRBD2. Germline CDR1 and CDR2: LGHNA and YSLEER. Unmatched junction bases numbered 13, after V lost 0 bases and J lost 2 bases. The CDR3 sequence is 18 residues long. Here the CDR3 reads CASSQDVSDGGGPYEQYF. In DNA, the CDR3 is TGCGCCAGCAGCCAAGATGTCTCCGACGGCGGGGGTCCCTACGAGCAGTACTTC.

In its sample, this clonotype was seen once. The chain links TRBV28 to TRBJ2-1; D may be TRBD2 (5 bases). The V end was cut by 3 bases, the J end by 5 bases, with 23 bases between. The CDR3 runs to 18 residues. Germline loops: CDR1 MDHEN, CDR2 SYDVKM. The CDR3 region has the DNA TGTGCCAGCAGTTTGGTTCTTAGCGAACCAACCGCCGACAATGAGCAGTTCTTC. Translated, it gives CASSLVLSEPTADNEQFF.

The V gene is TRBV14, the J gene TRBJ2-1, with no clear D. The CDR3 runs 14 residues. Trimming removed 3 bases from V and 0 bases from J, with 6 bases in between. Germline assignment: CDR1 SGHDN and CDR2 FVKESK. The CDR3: CASSQRTSYNEQFF. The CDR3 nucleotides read TGTGCCAGCAGCCAGAGGACCTCCTACAATGAGCAGTTCTTC.